The present entry profiles one T cell receptor beta chain with its context. The antigen it binds to is not known. Base qualities are not recorded, but no much larger clone differs from it by a single base. Donors formed part of the validation cohort, which comprised about 130 subjects and was distinct from the first cohort of several hundred subjects. This sample was included in a study of cytomegalovirus exposure and HLA in healthy donors (dated by TCRdb to between 2016 and 2019). Concerning the study at large: According to a later analysis, one platform produced both the 120 validation repertoires and the 666 repertoires of the first cohort. The study aimed to test whether cataloging public T cell receptors could reveal signatures of past pathogen exposure. A separate validation cohort of roughly 120 different subjects was used in addition to the roughly 700-subject first cohort. To predict cytomegalovirus infection status, the study combined high-throughput TCR immunosequencing, statistical association of individual TCRs with disease status, and machine learning.

Libraries were prepared through the immunoSEQ multiplex PCR assay. The original pipeline was this. A statistical classification framework was built to diagnose cytomegalovirus status from the catalog of TCR beta chain sequences. This immuneACCESS table, as held by TCRdb, lists in-frame sequences with V and J called but not all clones. Of the missing ones, under half trace to an unresolved V gene in checked studies; the others have no known cause. That table supplies the V and J calls and clone size; D and trimming were determined from the DNA. The sample table holds some 70,000 clones, of which just under 85% were seen once. The ten largest account for 3% of the sample. The study at large found these results: A few of the identified cytomegalovirus-associated TCR beta chains were confirmed in vitro to be specific for cytomegalovirus antigens. In both the original and validation cohorts, the classifier was reported to diagnose cytomegalovirus status with high specificity and sensitivity. A later analysis lacked HLA typing for the validation cohort, so it scored co-occurrence in that cohort across all 110 or so repertoires. Across donors, most TCR sequences were observed very rarely, whereas some public TCRs were present in many individuals. A total of roughly 160 TCR beta chains were listed by the study as associated with cytomegalovirus. Of the cluster scores, 85% to 95% were above 0 in a later analysis, which found that TCRs clustered in the first cohort also tended to co-occur in the roughly 130 validation repertoires. The authors suggested that the approach could potentially be extended to other disease states and immunological phenotypes.

Sequencing was done on a sample of PBMCs. This TCR came from a man in his thirties or forties in good health and CMV-seronegative.

The CDR3 sequence is CASSLATGYEQYF. The bases are TGTGCCAGCAGCTTAGCGACAGGGTACGAGCAGTACTTC. The V and J segments used are TRBV7-2 and TRBJ2-7; 7 junctional bases match TRBD1. CDR1 and CDR2 were assigned from the germline V gene as SGHTA and FQGNSA. The CDR3 starts with the cysteine, ends with the phenylalanine, and has 13 residues. The only DNA kept is the CDR3, 39 bases in frame from the first base. V is pruned by 0 bases and J by 4 bases, leaving 0 bases of the junction without a gene match.